Below are 18 T cell receptor beta chains sequenced from a single sample in a study of a mutant IDH1 vaccine in newly diagnosed glioma (dated by TCRdb to the early 2020s). These receptors have no known antigen. Receptor amplification or capture employed the immunoSEQ multiplex PCR assay. What TCRdb holds here is the immuneACCESS table cut down to in-frame rearrangements. Part of the clones is not present; checked against another copy, under half of the missing clones reflect an unresolved V gene, and the others are unexplained. This sample has tens of thousands of clones in its table, and under 80% of those were observed once. The biggest ten clones account for approximately 6.5% of the sample. This specimen's time point label, per the study, means: week 23, last vaccination. A 20-mer mutant IDH1 peptide at 300 micrograms in Montanide made up each vaccine dose, which was injected subcutaneously together with topical imiquimod.

Here the sequenced sample was PBMCs, taken from a glioma patient whose treatment included an IDH1 peptide vaccine. Every receptor here comes from a woman between 35 and 50 years old with glioma. Some clones in this sample may be carry-over from other donors' samples.

This chain uses TRBV5-6 with TRBJ2-7; D is undetermined. Between the trimmed V and J ends, which lost 1 base and 3 bases, there was a span of 14 bases. There are 15 residues in the CDR3. The germline gives CDR1 SGHDT, CDR2 YYEEEE. Here the CDR3 reads CASSLIRMGNYEQYF. The CDR3 coding sequence is TGTGCCAGCAGCTTGATAAGAATGGGAAACTACGAGCAGTACTTC.

The rearrangement joins TRBV7-2 to TRBJ1-1, with 8 bases that match TRBD1. The CDR3 is 14 residues long. V was clipped by 6 bases and J by 4 bases; unmatched bases: 7. Germline V gene lookup returns CDR1 SGHTA and CDR2 FQGNSA. The DNA for the CDR3 is TGTGCCAGCAGGCAGGGGGCGGGAGGCACTGAAGCTTTCTTT. Protein: CASRQGAGGTEAFF. The full variable domain, its missing parts supplied by reference TRBV7-2 and TRBJ1-1, is GAGVSQSPSNKVTEKGKDVELRCDPISGHTALYWYRQSLGQGLEFLIYFQGNSAPDKSGLPSDRFSAERTGGSVSTLTIQRTQQEDSAVYLCASRQGAGGTEAFFGQGTRLTVV.

The rearrangement joins TRBV18 to TRBJ2-7, with TRBD1 matching 8 bases. Losses at the gene ends were 2 bases for V and 6 bases for J; bases not matched to a gene: 6. This CDR3 region has 14 residues. Germline V gene lookup returns CDR1 KGHSH and CDR2 LQKENI. CDR3: CASSPGTGNPEQYF. CDR3 coding DNA: TGTGCCAGCTCACCAGGGACAGGTAACCCCGAGCAGTACTTC.

V gene TRBV4-3 combines with J gene TRBJ2-7; possibly TRBD1 for D (5 bases). The germline V gene has CDR1 LGHNA and CDR2 YSLEER. CDR3 length: 13 residues. Trimming cost V 0 bases and J 3 bases, with 6 bases left between them. CDR3 sequence: CASSQEGLYEQYF. As DNA, the CDR3 is TGCGCCAGCAGCCAAGAGGGGCTCTACGAGCAGTACTTC.

This clone showed up just once. V gene TRBV10-3 combines with J gene TRBJ1-2, with D possibly matching TRBD1 (6 bases). Looked up from germline, CDR1 is ENHRY and CDR2 is SYGVKD. This CDR3 is 14 amino acids long. V shed 10 bases and J shed 4 bases, with 19 bases lying between them. CDR3 region: CATSPAGEGYGYTF. In DNA form, the CDR3 reads TGTGCCACTTCCCCCGCAGGGGAGGGCTATGGCTACACCTTC.

This chain links TRBV10-3 with TRBJ1-5, with D possibly matching TRBD1 (6 bases). Germline CDR1 ENHRY, CDR2 SYGVKD. With 0 bases removed from V and 6 bases from J, the gap between germline ends came to 15 bases. The CDR3 is 16 amino acids. CDR3 in amino acids: CAISESKGGALQPQHF. Here the CDR3 DNA reads TGTGCCATCAGTGAGTCGAAGGGGGGGGCTCTTCAGCCCCAGCATTTT.

The chain carries TRBV5-6 and TRBJ2-5; 7 bases match TRBD2. CDR1 and CDR2 from the germline V gene are SGHDT and YYEEEE. The CDR3 runs 14 residues. Losses at the gene ends were 4 bases for V and 2 bases for J; bases not matched to a gene: 5. DNA of the CDR3: TGTGCCAGCAGCGTCCCGGGACTACAAGAGACCCAGTACTTC. Its translation: CASSVPGLQETQYF. Complete variable domain (other parts from reference TRBV5-6 and TRBJ2-5): DAGVTQSPTHLIKTRGQQVTLRCSPKSGHDTVSWYQQALGQGPQFIFQYYEEEERQRGNFPDRFSGHQFPNYSSELNVNALLLGDSALYLCASSVPGLQETQYFGPGTRLLVL.

V is TRBV6-5 and J is TRBJ1-2; a possible D gene is TRBD1 (6 bases). The CDR3 covers 14 residues. The germline V gene encodes CDR1 MNHEY and CDR2 SVGAGI. Trimming cost V 5 bases and J 4 bases, with 14 bases left between them. CDR3 amino acids: CASSRPGGPYGYTF. The CDR3 DNA reads as TGTGCCAGCAGTCGCCCCGGGGGGCCCTATGGCTACACCTTC.

This chain uses TRBV5-8 with TRBJ2-7, with 7 nucleotides matching TRBD2. The CDR3 is 17 amino acids. Trimming cost V 0 bases and J 4 bases; bases outside gene matches: 13. Germline CDR1 reads SGHTS; CDR2 reads YDEGEE. CDR3 sequence: CASSLGRQGGRRYEQYF. The CDR3 bases are TGTGCCAGCAGCTTGGGGCGGCAAGGCGGGAGAAGGTACGAGCAGTACTTC.

The rearrangement uses TRBV5-1 and TRBJ2-2; tentatively, D is TRBD1 (6 bases). Trimming took 4 bases from V and 5 from J, leaving 12 bases between them. The CDR3 extends over 14 amino acids. From germline, CDR1 is SGHRS and CDR2 YFSETQ. The CDR3 sequence is CASSIGQRTGELFF. As DNA, the CDR3 is TGCGCCAGCAGCATCGGACAGAGAACCGGGGAGCTGTTTTTT.

The chain carries TRBV6-5 and TRBJ1-2, with 8 bases lining up with TRBD1. With V trimmed by 2 bases and J by 8 bases, 7 bases remained unmatched. CDR1 and CDR2 (germline): MNHEY, SVGAGI. CDR3 length: 14 amino acids. The CDR3 DNA is TGTGCCAGCAGTTACCGGCAGGGGGCCTCCGGCTACACCTTC. It translates to CASSYRQGASGYTF.

V is TRBV7-9 and J is TRBJ2-5, with TRBD1 identical over 7 bases. The germline CDR1 and CDR2 sequences are SEHNR and FQNEAQ (reference sequence). The J segment lost 3 bases and the V segment lost 0 bases, leaving 1 base of the junction unmatched. The CDR3 runs 14 residues. CDR3: CASSLAGQKETQYF. CDR3 DNA: TGTGCCAGCAGCTTAGCGGGACAGAAAGAGACCCAGTACTTC.

This clone has a handful of counts. The V gene is TRBV19, the J gene TRBJ2-7, with D possibly TRBD2 on 5 matching bases. Trimming took 5 bases from V and 2 from J, leaving 10 bases between them. This CDR3 has 13 residues. Germline assignment: CDR1 LNHDA and CDR2 SQIVND (reference sequence). The CDR3 reads CASSRRGTYEQYF. The CDR3, as DNA: TGTGCCAGTAGTCGGCGAGGGACCTACGAGCAGTACTTC.

In this sample, this clone turned up a few times. J is TRBJ1-2 and V is TRBV2, with unresolved D. Trimming took 6 bases from V and 0 from J, leaving 8 bases between them. This CDR3 contains 13 residues. Germline CDR1 is SNHLY and CDR2 is FYNNEI. The CDR3 DNA is TGTGCCAGCAGCTTATCAGCTAACTATGGCTACACCTTC. The encoded protein is CASSLSANYGYTF.

The chain couples TRBV7-6 to TRBJ1-2, with 9 bases identical to TRBD1. Germline-derived CDR1 and CDR2 are SGHVS and FNYEAQ. Losses at the gene ends were 4 bases for V and 2 bases for J; bases not matched to a gene: 8. This CDR3 is built from 16 residues. The CDR3 sequence is CASSSGQGAINYGYTF. The CDR3 bases are TGTGCCAGCAGCTCGGGACAGGGTGCCATAAACTATGGCTACACCTTC.

The chain links TRBV4-1 to TRBJ1-5; 7 nucleotides agree with TRBD1. The CDR3 runs 16 residues. Germline-derived CDR1 and CDR2 are MGHRA and YSYEKL. With 4 bases clipped from V and 2 bases from J, the junction kept 8 bases outside the gene matches. CDR3 DNA sequence: TGCGCCAGCAGCCCATCAGACAGGGTGGGCAATCAGCCCCAGCATTTT. Amino acids: CASSPSDRVGNQPQHF.

This clone has just a few counts. The chain has TRBV20-1 and TRBJ1-2, with D uncertain. This CDR3 has 9 amino acids. Trimming took off 6 bases at V and 3 bases at J, with 2 bases between the two ends. Germline lookup yields CDR1 DFQATT and CDR2 SNEGSKA (reference sequence). This CDR3 is CSADYGYTF. The CDR3 DNA is TGCAGTGCCGACTATGGCTACACCTTC.

This sequence joins TRBV7-9 and TRBJ1-1, with D unclear. Germline CDR1 SEHNR, CDR2 FQNEAQ (reference sequence). CDR3 size: 10 residues. The V gene lost 3 bases and the J gene lost 7 bases, with 3 bases spanning the gap. This chain's CDR3 is CASSFVEAFF. The DNA of the CDR3 is TGTGCCAGCAGCTTCGTTGAAGCTTTCTTT.